The 14 T cell receptor beta chains below come from one sample, sequenced in a study of low-dose radiotherapy and immunotherapy resistance in tumors. TRAV- and TRBV-specific primers were used for first-strand cDNA, which covered alpha and beta chains. TCR amplification used approximately 19 PCR cycles, a constant-region primer and a V-primer adapter. TCRdb re-derived calls from the reads in MiXCR, one entry per CDR3 protein. This sample yields tens of thousands of distinct CDR3 sequences, of which more than 20% are seen a single time; 6.5% to 8% belongs to the top ten. Noted time point: before trial treatment. This specimen consisted of PBMCs, obtained before treatment. The receptors here all came from a male donor with rectosigmoid adenocarcinoma.

In its sample, this clonotype was seen many times. This CDR3 reads CAWSDTESPYEQYF. The CDR3 nucleotides are TGTGCCTGGAGTGATACGGAGTCCCCCTACGAGCAGTACTTC. V is TRBV30 and J is TRBJ2-7; D not resolved. Trimming removed 1 base from V and 2 bases from J, with 12 bases in between. This CDR3 comprises 14 residues. The germline V gene has CDR1 GTSNPN and CDR2 SVGIG (reference sequence). Filled out from reference TRBV30 and TRBJ2-7, the complete variable domain reads SQTIHQWPATLVQPVGSPLSLECTVEGTSNPNLYWYRQAAGRGLQLLFYSVGIGQISSEVPQNLSASRPQDRQFILSSKKLLLSDSGFYLCAWSDTESPYEQYFGPGTRLTVT.

This clonotype was detected many times. This rearrangement joins TRBV10-3 to TRBJ2-6; 8 bases fit TRBD1. V was clipped by 9 bases and J by 0 bases; unmatched bases: 7. The germline V gene has CDR1 ENHRY and CDR2 SYGVKD. The CDR3 extends over 16 amino acids. The chain's CDR3 is CAIPDRARSGANVLTF. The CDR3 nucleotides are TGTGCCATTCCGGACAGGGCTCGCTCTGGGGCCAACGTCCTGACTTTC.

In its sample, this clonotype was seen many times. This chain joins TRBV6-2 or TRBV6-3 and TRBJ2-3; 14 bases are a match to TRBD2. With V trimmed by 6 bases and J by 6 bases, 11 bases remained unmatched. Germline values: CDR1 MNHEY, CDR2 SVGEGT. CDR3 size: 17 residues. Here the CDR3 DNA reads TGTGCCAGCAGCCGAACGGGACTAGCGGGAGTCAGTGATACGCAGTATTTT. Its protein is CASSRTGLAGVSDTQYF.

The V and J genes are TRBV12-3 or TRBV12-4 and TRBJ2-3; TRBD2 agrees at 7 bases. The CDR3 extends over 14 amino acids. Trimming at V came to 6 bases and at J to 2 bases, leaving 5 bases not matched to a gene. The CDR3 reads CASSSREDTDTQYF. CDR3 coding DNA: TGTGCCAGCAGCAGTCGGGAGGACACAGATACGCAGTATTTT.

The chain links TRBV28 to TRBJ2-2; 7 positions match TRBD1. With 5 bases clipped from V and 3 bases from J, the junction kept 6 bases outside the gene matches. Germline V gene lookup returns CDR1 MDHEN and CDR2 SYDVKM. This CDR3 comprises 15 residues. Here the CDR3 reads CASSPSGQYTGELFF. The CDR3 DNA follows: TGTGCCAGCAGTCCCTCGGGACAGTACACCGGGGAGCTGTTTTTT. The whole variable domain, filled in from reference TRBV28 and TRBJ2-2, reads DVKVTQSSRYLVKRTGEKVFLECVQDMDHENMFWYRQDPGLGLRLIYFSYDVKMKEKGDIPEGYSVSREKKERFSLILESASTNQTSMYLCASSPSGQYTGELFFGEGSRLTVL.

A note on this clonotype: Only one base separates this from a far larger clonotype, so it likely reflects a read error. The V and J genes are TRBV5-1 and TRBJ2-4, with 11 positions matching TRBD2. The CDR3 contains 18 residues. CDR1 SGHRS and CDR2 YFSETQ come from the germline V gene. The CDR3, as DNA: TGTGCCGGCAGCTTAGTCAGACTAGCGGGATCGGGGGGAAACATTCAGTACTTC. Protein product: CAGSLVRLAGSGGNIQYF.

This clonotype has only a few counts. The limits of the CDR3 on the DNA are not certain, so only TCRdb's listed CDR3 is given. V and J are TRBV29-1 and TRBJ2-2; the DNA was not compared with TRBD2, the D call given in the table. CDR1 SQVTM and CDR2 ANQGSEA come from the germline V gene. A total of 15 residues make up the CDR3, ends included. The CDR3 here is CSVGTSGVSGELFFF.

This clonotype was found many times. The V gene is TRBV2, the J gene TRBJ2-3; no reliable D call. Germline lookup yields CDR1 SNHLY and CDR2 FYNNEI. The CDR3 runs 12 residues. V dropped 1 base and J dropped 8 bases, with 7 bases sitting between them. The CDR3 nucleotides read TGTGCCAGCAGTGAAGGTCCGCGTACGCAGTATTTT. Translation gives CASSEGPRTQYF.

J is TRBJ1-4 and V is TRBV7-2, with D perhaps TRBD1 (6 bases). This CDR3 comprises 15 residues. Germline lookup yields CDR1 SGHTA and CDR2 FQGNSA. Deletions cut 1 base from V and 8 bases from J, with 14 bases between. The CDR3 region is CASSLDGGRREKLFF. The CDR3 region has the DNA TGTGCCAGCAGCTTAGATGGGGGGCGCAGGGAAAAACTGTTTTTT.

This clonotype was found many times. The chain uses TRBV3-1 and TRBJ2-1; D not resolved. The V gene's germline CDR1 is LGHDT and CDR2 YNNKEL (reference sequence). The CDR3 covers 13 residues. Deletions cut 1 base from V and 6 bases from J, with 7 bases between. The CDR3 here is CASSQGAINEQFF. The CDR3 region has the DNA TGTGCCAGCAGCCAAGGTGCAATCAATGAGCAGTTCTTC.

V gene TRBV5-3 combines with J gene TRBJ2-2; D is possibly TRBD1 or TRBD2 (6 bases each). TRBV5-3 is an ORF, with its function uncertain. Trimming removed 9 bases from V and 2 bases from J, with 26 bases in between. The CDR3 length is 18 residues. DNA for the CDR3: TGTGCCACCACCGGAGGGGGAACCGCCTATGGAAACACCGGGGAGCTGTTTTTT. Its translation is CATTGGGTAYGNTGELFF.

This clonotype was counted many times. This rearrangement joins TRBV10-3 to TRBJ2-5, with D maybe TRBD1 (5 bases). The CDR3 loop spans 13 amino acids. The germline CDR1 and CDR2 sequences are ENHRY and SYGVKD. With 8 bases removed from V and 1 base from J, the gap between germline ends came to 11 bases. The CDR3 DNA reads as TGTGCCATCGGAGACAGTCTCCAAGAGACCCAGTACTTC. Its translation is CAIGDSLQETQYF.

This clonotype was found many times. The chain recombines TRBV28 with TRBJ1-4, with D perhaps TRBD1 (5 bases). Germline CDR1 MDHEN, CDR2 SYDVKM. The CDR3 consists of 13 residues. V lost 3 bases and J lost 8, with 10 bases in between. CDR3 bases: TGTGCCAGCAGTTTCCCGGGACGAGAAAAACTGTTTTTT. It encodes CASSFPGREKLFF.

In its sample, this clonotype was seen many times. The chain links TRBV28 to TRBJ2-3; 13 bases match TRBD2. V lost 5 bases, J lost 5 bases, and 4 bases stayed unmatched. Germline-derived CDR1 and CDR2 are MDHEN and SYDVKM. CDR3 size: 15 residues. CDR3 nucleotides: TGTGCCAGCAGTCTTTGGACTAGCGGGAGAGATACGCAGTATTTT. This encodes CASSLWTSGRDTQYF. Looking up the rest from reference TRBV28 and TRBJ2-3 gives the full variable domain: DVKVTQSSRYLVKRTGEKVFLECVQDMDHENMFWYRQDPGLGLRLIYFSYDVKMKEKGDIPEGYSVSREKKERFSLILESASTNQTSMYLCASSLWTSGRDTQYFGPGTRLTVL.